These T cell receptor beta chains were read from a single sample in a study of blood T cell repertoires in COVID-19. Data came from immunoSEQ multiplex PCR; TCRdb stores just in-frame clones and leaves some out. Counted here are 20,000 or so clones, approximately 86% occurring once; the ten biggest clones make up roughly a sixth. Sequenced input: peripheral blood. Source of these receptors: a human donor with acute or convalescent COVID-19. The donor label of this sample is uncertain. Each CDR3 is given with its conserved first and last residue. The order of the fields is clone size, J gene, V gene, D gene, CDR3 protein, CDR3 DNA. The D gene is left open where the match is weak. Size is omitted from some rows. Given values are once, few, many or a class for expanded clones.

-,TRBJ2-1,TRBV15,-,CATSSYLGGEQGGEQFF,TGTGCCACCAGCAGTTACCTAGGGGGGGAGCAGGGCGGTGAGCAGTTCTTC
-,TRBJ2-2,TRBV9,-,CASSATPDGGGELFF,TGTGCCAGCAGCGCGACCCCCGACGGAGGCGGGGAGCTGTTTTTT
-,TRBJ2-3,TRBV7-2,TRBD1,CASSWTGGTDTQYF,TGTGCCAGCAGCTGGACAGGGGGCACAGATACGCAGTATTTT
once,TRBJ2-7,TRBV10-3,TRBD2,CAISGGTSGRIYEQYF,TGTGCCATCAGTGGCGGGACTAGCGGGAGGATCTACGAGCAGTACTTC
-,TRBJ2-3,TRBV9,-,CASSVQGWGTDTQYF,TGTGCCAGCAGCGTACAGGGCTGGGGCACAGATACGCAGTATTTT
-,TRBJ2-3,TRBV5-1,-,CASTTDSPKSTDTQYF,TGCGCCAGCACCACGGACAGCCCAAAAAGCACAGATACGCAGTATTTT
once,TRBJ2-1,TRBV7-3,-,CASSFGGAHNEQFF,TGTGCCAGCAGCTTTGGAGGGGCCCACAATGAGCAGTTCTTC
-,TRBJ2-1,TRBV6-6,-,CASRTKAGGDGEQFF,TGTGCCAGCAGAACAAAGGCGGGTGGTGATGGTGAGCAGTTCTTC
-,TRBJ1-2,TRBV7-2,TRBD1,CASSSPGGFGYTF,TGTGCCAGCAGCTCCCCAGGGGGGTTTGGCTACACCTTC
-,TRBJ1-2,TRBV6-1,-,CASSEGWTQRGYTF,TGTGCCAGCAGTGAAGGGTGGACACAGAGGGGCTACACCTTC
-,TRBJ1-6,TRBV2,TRBD1,CASSQGADSPLHF,TGTGCCAGCAGCCAGGGGGCGGACTCACCCCTCCACTTT